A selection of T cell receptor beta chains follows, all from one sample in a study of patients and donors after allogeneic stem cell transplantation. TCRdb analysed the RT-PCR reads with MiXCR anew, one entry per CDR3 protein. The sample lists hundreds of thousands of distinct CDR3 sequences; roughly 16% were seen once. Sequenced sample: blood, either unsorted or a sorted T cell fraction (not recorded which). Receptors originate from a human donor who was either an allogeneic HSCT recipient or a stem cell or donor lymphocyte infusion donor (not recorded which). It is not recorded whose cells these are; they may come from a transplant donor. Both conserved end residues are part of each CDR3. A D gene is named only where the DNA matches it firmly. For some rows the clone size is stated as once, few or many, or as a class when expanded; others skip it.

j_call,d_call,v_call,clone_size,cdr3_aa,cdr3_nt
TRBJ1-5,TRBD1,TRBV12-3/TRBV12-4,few,CASSPDRGDQPQHF,TGTGCCAGCAGCCCGGACAGGGGGGACCAGCCCCAGCATTTT
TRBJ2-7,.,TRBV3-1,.,CASSQDRSPRPDEQYF,TGTGCCAGCAGCCAAGATCGGAGCCCTAGGCCGGACGAGCAGTACTTC
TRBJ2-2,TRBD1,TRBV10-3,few,CAISESHRGRITGELFF,TGTGCCATCAGTGAGTCTCACAGGGGGAGGATCACCGGGGAGCTGTTTTTT
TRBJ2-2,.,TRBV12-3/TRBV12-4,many,CASSGIALNTGELFF,TGTGCCAGCAGTGGGATAGCGTTGAACACCGGGGAGCTGTTTTTT
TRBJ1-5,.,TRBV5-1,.,CASSLVQGVQPQHF,TGCGCCAGCAGCTTGGTACAGGGAGTTCAGCCCCAGCATTTT
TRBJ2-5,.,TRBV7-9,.,CASSPHQETQYF,TGTGCCAGCAGCCCCCACCAAGAGACCCAGTACTTC
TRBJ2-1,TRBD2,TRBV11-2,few,CASSKNLAGGAYNEQFF,TGTGCCAGCAGCAAGAATCTAGCGGGGGGGGCCTACAATGAGCAGTTCTTC
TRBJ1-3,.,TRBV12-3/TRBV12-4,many,CASNGQGNTIYF,TGTGCCAGCAACGGTCAAGGAAACACCATATATTTT
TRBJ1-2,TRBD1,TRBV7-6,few,CASSSRTGLYGYTF,TGTGCCAGCAGCTCCCGGACAGGTCTCTATGGCTACACCTTC
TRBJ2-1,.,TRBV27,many,CASSLFAGANEQFF,TGTGCCAGCAGTTTATTTGCCGGGGCCAATGAGCAGTTCTTC
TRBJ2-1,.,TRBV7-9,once,CASSLVKYEQFF,TGTGCCAGCAGCTTAGTGAAATATGAGCAGTTCTTC
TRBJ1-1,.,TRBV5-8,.,CASSRHRNTEAFF,TGTGCCAGCAGTAGACACCGGAACACTGAAGCTTTCTTT
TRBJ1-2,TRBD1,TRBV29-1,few,CSGITGVGYTF,TGCAGCGGAATAACAGGGGTTGGCTACACCTTC
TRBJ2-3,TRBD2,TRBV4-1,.,CASSQTGTSGGAGTDTQYF,TGCGCCAGCAGCCAAACCGGGACTAGCGGGGGGGCCGGCACAGATACGCAGTATTTT
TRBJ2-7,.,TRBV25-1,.,CASSQGAESSYEQYF,TGTGCCAGCAGTCAAGGGGCCGAGAGCTCCTACGAGCAGTACTTC
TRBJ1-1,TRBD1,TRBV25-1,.,CASSGDRVTEAFF,TGTGCCAGCAGTGGGGACAGGGTCACTGAAGCTTTCTTT